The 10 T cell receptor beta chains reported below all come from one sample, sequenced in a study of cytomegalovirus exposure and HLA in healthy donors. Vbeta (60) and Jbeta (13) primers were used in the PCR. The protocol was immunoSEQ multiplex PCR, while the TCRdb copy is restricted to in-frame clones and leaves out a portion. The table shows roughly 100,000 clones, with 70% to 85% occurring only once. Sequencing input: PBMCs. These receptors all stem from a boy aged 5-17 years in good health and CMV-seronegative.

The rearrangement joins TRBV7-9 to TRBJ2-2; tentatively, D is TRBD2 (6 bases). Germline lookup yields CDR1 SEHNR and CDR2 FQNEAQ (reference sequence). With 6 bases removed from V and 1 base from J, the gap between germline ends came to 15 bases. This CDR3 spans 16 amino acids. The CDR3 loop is CASRSGGAKNTGELFF. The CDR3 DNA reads TGTGCCAGCAGGTCGGGCGGGGCTAAGAACACCGGGGAGCTGTTTTTT.

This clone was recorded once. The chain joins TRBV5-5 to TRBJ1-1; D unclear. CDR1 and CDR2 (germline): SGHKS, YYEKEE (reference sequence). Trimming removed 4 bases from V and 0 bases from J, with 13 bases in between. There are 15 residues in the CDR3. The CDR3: CASSPQQIMNTEAFF. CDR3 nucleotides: TGTGCCAGCAGCCCGCAACAGATCATGAACACTGAAGCTTTCTTT.

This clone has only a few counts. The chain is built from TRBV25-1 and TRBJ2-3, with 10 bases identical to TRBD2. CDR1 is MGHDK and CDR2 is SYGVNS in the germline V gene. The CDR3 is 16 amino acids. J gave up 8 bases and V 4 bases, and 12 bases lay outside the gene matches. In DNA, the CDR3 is TGTGCCAGCAGTGGCGATACTAGCGGGGTCCAGGTTACGCAGTATTTT. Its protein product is CASSGDTSGVQVTQYF. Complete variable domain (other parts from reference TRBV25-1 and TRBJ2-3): EADIYQTPRYLVIGTGKKITLECSQTMGHDKMYWYQQDPGMELHLIHYSYGVNSTEKGDLSSESTVSRIRTEHFPLTLESARPSHTSQYLCASSGDTSGVQVTQYFGPGTRLTVL.

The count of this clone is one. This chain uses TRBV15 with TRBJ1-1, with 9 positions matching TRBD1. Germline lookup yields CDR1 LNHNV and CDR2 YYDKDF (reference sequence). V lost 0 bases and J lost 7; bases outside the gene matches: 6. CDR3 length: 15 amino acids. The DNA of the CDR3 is TGTGCCACCAGCAGAGATGGGACAGGGTGGGATGAAGCTTTCTTT. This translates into CATSRDGTGWDEAFF.

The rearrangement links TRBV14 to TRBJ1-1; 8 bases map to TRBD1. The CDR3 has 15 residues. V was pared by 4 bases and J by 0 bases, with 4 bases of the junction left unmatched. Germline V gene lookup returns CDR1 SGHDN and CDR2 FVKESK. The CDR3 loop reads CASSPNRGMNTEAFF. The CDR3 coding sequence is TGTGCCAGCAGCCCTAACAGGGGGATGAACACTGAAGCTTTCTTT.

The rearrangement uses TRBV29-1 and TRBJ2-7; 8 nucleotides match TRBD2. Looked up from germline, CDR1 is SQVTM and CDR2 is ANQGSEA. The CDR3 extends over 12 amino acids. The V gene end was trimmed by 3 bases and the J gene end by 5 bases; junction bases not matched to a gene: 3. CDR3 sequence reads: CSVEGAGDEQYF. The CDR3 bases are TGCAGCGTTGAGGGAGCGGGAGACGAGCAGTACTTC.

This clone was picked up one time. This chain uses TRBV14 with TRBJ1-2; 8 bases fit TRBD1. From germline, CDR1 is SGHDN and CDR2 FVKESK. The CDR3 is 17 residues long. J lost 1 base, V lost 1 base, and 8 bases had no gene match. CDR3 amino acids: CASSQGWGQDVNYGYTF. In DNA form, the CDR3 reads TGTGCCAGCAGCCAAGGATGGGGACAGGACGTTAACTATGGCTACACCTTC.

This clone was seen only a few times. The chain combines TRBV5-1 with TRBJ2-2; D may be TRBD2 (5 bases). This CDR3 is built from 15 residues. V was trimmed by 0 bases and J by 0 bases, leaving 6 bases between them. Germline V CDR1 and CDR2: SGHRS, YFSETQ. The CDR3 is CASSLGTSNTGELFF. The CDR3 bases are TGCGCCAGCAGCTTGGGGACTTCGAACACCGGGGAGCTGTTTTTT.

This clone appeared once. Written as DNA, the CDR3 is TGTGCCAGCAGCGCAACCGGGACAGCGTCTGAAAAACTGTTTTTT. Translating gives CASSATGTASEKLFF. This rearrangement joins TRBV9 to TRBJ1-4; 7 bases are a match to TRBD1. Germline V gene sequence: CDR1 SGDLS, CDR2 YYNGEE. V shed 3 bases and J 7 bases; nucleotides not matched to a gene: 9. CDR3 length: 15 residues.

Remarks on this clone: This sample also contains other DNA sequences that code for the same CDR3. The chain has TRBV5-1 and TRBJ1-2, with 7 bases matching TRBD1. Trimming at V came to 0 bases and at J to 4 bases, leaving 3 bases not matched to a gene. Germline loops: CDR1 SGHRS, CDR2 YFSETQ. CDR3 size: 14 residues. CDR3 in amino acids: CASSLGQGGYGYTF. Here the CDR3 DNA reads TGCGCCAGCAGCTTGGGACAGGGTGGCTATGGCTACACCTTC.